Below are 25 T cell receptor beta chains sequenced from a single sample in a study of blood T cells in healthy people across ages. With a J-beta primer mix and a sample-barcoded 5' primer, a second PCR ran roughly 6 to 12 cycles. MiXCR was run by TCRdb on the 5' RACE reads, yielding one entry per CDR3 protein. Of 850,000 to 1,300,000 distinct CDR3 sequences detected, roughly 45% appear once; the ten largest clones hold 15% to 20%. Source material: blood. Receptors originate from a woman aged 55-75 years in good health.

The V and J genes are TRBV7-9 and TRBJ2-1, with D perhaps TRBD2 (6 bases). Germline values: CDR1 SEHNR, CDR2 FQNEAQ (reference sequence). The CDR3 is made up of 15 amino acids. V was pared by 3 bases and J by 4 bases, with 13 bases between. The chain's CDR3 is CASSFTGEVYNEQFF. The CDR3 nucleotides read TGTGCCAGCAGCTTCACGGGGGAAGTATACAATGAGCAGTTCTTC.

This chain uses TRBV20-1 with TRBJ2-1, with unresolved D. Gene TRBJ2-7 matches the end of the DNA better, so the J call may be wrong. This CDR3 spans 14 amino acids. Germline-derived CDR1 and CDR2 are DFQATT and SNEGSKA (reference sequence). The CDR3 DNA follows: TGCAGTGCTAGGGTAGTGAGCTCCTACAATGGGCAGTACTTC. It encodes CSARVVSSYNGQYF.

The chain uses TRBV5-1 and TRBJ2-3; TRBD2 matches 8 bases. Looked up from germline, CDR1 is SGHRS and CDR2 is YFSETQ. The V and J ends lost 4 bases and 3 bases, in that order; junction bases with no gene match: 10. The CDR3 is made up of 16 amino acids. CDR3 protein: CASSPNPGLGTDTQYF. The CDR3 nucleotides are TGCGCCAGCAGCCCAAATCCGGGACTAGGAACAGATACGCAGTATTTT.

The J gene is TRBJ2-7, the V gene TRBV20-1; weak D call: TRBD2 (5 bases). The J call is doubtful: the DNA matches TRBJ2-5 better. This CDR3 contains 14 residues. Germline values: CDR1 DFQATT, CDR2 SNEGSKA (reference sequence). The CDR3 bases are TGCAGTGCTAGAGAGGGCGGACTTAGAGAGACCCAGTACTTC. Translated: CSAREGGLRETQYF.

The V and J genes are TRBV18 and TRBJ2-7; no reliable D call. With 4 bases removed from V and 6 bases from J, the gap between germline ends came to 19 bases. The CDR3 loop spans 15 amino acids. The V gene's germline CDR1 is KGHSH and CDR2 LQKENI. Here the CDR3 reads CASSRVSTTLGEQYF. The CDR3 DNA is TGTGCCAGCTCACGCGTTAGCACCACGTTGGGCGAGCAGTACTTC.

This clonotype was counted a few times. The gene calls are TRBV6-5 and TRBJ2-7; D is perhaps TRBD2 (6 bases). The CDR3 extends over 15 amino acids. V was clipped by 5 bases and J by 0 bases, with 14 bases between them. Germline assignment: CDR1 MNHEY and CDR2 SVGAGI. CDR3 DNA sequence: TGTGCCAGCAGTCCTGCACTCGGGAGCTCCTACGAGCAGTACTTC. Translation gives CASSPALGSSYEQYF.

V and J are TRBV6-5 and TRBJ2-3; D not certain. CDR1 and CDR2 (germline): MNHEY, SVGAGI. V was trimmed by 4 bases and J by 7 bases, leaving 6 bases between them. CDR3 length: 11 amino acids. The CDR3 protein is CASSSVNTQYF. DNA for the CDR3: TGTGCCAGCAGTTCGGTGAATACGCAGTATTTT.

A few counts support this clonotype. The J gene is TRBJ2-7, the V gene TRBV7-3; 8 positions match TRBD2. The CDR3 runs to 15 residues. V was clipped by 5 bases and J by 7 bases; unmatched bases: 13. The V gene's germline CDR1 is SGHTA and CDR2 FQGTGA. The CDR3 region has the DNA TGTGCCAGCAGCGCCTCCGGGACTAGATCCGAAGAGCAGTACTTC. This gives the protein CASSASGTRSEEQYF.

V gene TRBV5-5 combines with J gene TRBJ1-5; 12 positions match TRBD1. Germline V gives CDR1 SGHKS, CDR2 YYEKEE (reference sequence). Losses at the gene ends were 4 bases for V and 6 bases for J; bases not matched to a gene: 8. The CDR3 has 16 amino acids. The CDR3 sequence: CASSPGTGGSGQPQHF. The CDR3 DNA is TGTGCCAGCAGCCCGGGGACAGGGGGCAGTGGTCAGCCCCAGCATTTT.

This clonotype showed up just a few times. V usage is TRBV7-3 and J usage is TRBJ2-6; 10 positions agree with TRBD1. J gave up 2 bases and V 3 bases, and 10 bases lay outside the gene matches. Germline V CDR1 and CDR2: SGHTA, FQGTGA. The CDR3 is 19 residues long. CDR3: CASSFRSGQGLTGANVLTF. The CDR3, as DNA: TGTGCCAGCAGCTTTAGGTCGGGACAGGGGCTCACTGGGGCCAACGTCCTGACTTTC. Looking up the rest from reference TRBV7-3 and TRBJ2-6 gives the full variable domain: GAGVSQTPSNKVTEKGKYVELRCDPISGHTALYWYRQSLGQGPEFLIYFQGTGAADDSGLPNDRFFAVRPEGSVSTLKIQRTERGDSAVYLCASSFRSGQGLTGANVLTFGAGSRLTVL.

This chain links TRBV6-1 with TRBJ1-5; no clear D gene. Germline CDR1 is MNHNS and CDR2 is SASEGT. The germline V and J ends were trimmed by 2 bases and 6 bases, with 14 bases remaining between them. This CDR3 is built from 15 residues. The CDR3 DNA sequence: TGTGCCAGCAGTGAATTCCTGGGTCCGGGTCAGCCCCAGCATTTT. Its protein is CASSEFLGPGQPQHF.

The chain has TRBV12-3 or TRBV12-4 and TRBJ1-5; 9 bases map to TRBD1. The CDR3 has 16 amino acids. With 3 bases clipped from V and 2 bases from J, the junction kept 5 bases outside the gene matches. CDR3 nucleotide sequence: TGTGCCAGCAGTTTTATGACAGGGGGGGGCAATCAGCCCCAGCATTTT. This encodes CASSFMTGGGNQPQHF.

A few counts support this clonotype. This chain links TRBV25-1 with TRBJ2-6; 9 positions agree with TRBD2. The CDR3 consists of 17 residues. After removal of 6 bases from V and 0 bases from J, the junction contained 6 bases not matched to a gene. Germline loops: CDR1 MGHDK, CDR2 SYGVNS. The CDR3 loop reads CASSPSGVSSGANVLTF. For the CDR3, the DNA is TGTGCCAGCAGCCCTAGCGGGGTAAGCTCTGGGGCCAACGTCCTGACTTTC. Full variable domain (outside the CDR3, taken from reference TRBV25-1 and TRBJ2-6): EADIYQTPRYLVIGTGKKITLECSQTMGHDKMYWYQQDPGMELHLIHYSYGVNSTEKGDLSSESTVSRIRTEHFPLTLESARPSHTSQYLCASSPSGVSSGANVLTFGAGSRLTVL.

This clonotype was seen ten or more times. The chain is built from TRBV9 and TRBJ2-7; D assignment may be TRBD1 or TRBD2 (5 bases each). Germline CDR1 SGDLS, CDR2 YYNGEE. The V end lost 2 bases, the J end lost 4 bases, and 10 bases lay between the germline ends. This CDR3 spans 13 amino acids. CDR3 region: CASSVGDLYEQYF. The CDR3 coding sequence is TGTGCCAGCAGCGTCGGGGACCTGTACGAGCAGTACTTC.

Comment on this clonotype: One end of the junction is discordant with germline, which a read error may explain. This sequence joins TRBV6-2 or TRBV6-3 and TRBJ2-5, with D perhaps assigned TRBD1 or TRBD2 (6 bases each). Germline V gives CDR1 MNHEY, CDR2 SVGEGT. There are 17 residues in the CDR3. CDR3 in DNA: TGTGCCGGCAGCAGTTTATGGGCGCAGAGGGGGGAAGAGACCCAGTACTTC. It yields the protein CAGSSLWAQRGEETQYF.

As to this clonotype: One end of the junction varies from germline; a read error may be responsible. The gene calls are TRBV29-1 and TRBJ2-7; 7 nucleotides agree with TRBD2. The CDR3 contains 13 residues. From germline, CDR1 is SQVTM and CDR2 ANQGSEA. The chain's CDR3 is CSVSGGPSDEQYF. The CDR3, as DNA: TGCAGCGTTTCGGGGGGACCCTCCGACGAGCAGTACTTC.

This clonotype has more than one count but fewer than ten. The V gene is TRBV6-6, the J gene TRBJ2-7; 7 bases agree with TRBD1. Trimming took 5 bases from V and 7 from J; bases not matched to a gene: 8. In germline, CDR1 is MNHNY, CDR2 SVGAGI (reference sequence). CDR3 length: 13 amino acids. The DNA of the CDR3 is TGTGCCAGCAGTGGGACAGCGGTAAGAGAGCAGTACTTC. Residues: CASSGTAVREQYF.

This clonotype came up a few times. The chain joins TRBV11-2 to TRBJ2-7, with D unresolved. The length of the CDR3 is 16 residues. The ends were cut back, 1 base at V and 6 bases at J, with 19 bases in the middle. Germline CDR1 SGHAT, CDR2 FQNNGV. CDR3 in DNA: TGTGCCAGCAGCTTAGGCTTCGGGCGTAGGATACTCGAGCAGTACTTC. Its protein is CASSLGFGRRILEQYF. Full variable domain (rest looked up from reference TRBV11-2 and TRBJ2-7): EAGVAQSPRYKIIEKRQSVAFWCNPISGHATLYWYQQILGQGPKLLIQFQNNGVVDDSQLPKDRFSAERLKGVDSTLKIQPAKLEDSAVYLCASSLGFGRRILEQYFGPGTRLTVT.

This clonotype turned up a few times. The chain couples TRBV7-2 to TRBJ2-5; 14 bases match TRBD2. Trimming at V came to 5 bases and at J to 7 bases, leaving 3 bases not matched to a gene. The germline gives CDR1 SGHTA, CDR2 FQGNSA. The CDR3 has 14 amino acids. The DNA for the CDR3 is TGTGCCAGCAGCCCGACTAGCGGGAGGGTGACCCAGTACTTC. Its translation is CASSPTSGRVTQYF.

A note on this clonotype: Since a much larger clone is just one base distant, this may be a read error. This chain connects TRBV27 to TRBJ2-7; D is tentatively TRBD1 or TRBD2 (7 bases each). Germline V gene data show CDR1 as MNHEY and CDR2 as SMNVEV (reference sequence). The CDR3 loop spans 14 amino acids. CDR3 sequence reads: CASSVSGGGYEQYF. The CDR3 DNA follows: TGTGCCAGCAGTGTATCAGGGGGGGGCTACGAGCAGTACTTC.

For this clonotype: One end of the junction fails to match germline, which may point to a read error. CDR3 nucleotide sequence: TGCGCCATCAGTGAGGGGTACGTCGAGCAGTACTTC. It is translated as CAISEGYVEQYF. The rearrangement joins TRBV10-3 to TRBJ2-5; D may correspond to TRBD1 or TRBD2 (5 bases each). The end of the DNA is better explained by TRBJ2-7, so the J call may be wrong. The CDR3 is 12 amino acids. Germline assignment: CDR1 ENHRY and CDR2 SYGVKD.

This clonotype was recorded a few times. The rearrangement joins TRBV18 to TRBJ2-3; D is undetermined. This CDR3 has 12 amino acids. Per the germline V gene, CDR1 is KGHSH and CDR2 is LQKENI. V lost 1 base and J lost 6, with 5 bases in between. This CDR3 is CASSPLDDTQYF. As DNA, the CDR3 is TGTGCCAGCTCACCACTAGACGATACGCAGTATTTT.

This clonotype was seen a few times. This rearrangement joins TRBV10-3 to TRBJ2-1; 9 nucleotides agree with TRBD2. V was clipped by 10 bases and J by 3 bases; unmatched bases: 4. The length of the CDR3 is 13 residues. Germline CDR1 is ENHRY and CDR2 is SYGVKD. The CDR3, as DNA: TGTGCCACCCTAGCGGGAAACTACAATGAGCAGTTCTTC. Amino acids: CATLAGNYNEQFF.

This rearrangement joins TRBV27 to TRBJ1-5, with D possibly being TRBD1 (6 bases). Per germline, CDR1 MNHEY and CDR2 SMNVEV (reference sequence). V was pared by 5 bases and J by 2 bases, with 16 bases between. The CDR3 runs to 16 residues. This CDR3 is CASSATGIGGNQPQHF. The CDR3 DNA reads TGTGCCAGCAGTGCCACAGGGATTGGCGGCAATCAGCCCCAGCATTTT.

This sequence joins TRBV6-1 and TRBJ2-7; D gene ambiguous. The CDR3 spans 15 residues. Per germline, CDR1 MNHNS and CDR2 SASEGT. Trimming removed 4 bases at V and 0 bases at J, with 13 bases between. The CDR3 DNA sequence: TGTGCCAGCAGTGGCCCCCAAAGGAGCTCCTACGAGCAGTACTTC. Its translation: CASSGPQRSSYEQYF.